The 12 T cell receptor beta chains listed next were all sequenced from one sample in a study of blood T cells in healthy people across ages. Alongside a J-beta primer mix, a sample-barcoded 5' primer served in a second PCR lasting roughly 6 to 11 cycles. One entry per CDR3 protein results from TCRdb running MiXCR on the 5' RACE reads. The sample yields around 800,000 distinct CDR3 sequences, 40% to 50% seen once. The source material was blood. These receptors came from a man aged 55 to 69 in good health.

The CDR3 here is CASSQGQITNEQFF. As DNA, the CDR3 is TGTGCCAGCAGTCAGGGACAGATCACCAATGAGCAGTTCTTC. V is TRBV27 and J is TRBJ2-1; 7 nucleotides align to TRBD1. This CDR3 has 14 amino acids. The germline V gene has CDR1 MNHEY and CDR2 SMNVEV (reference sequence). V dropped 5 bases and J dropped 6; count of bases not matched to a gene: 7.

CDR3: CATSDWNPQGYNEQFF. The CDR3 DNA sequence: TGTGCCACCAGTGATTGGAACCCACAGGGTTACAATGAGCAGTTCTTC. The chain employs TRBV24-1 and TRBJ2-1, with D maybe TRBD1 (6 bases). Looked up from germline, CDR1 is KGHDR and CDR2 is SFDVKD. The CDR3 loop spans 16 amino acids. V dropped 2 bases and J dropped 4 bases, with 14 bases sitting between them.

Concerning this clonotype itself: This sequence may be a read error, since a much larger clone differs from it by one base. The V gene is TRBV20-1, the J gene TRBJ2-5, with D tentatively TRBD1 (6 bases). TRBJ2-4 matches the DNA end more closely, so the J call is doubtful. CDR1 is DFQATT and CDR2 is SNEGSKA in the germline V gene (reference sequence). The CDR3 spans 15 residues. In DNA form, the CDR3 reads TGCAGTGCTAGAGATGGACAGCTCAAGGAAAACATTCAGTACTTC. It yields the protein CSARDGQLKENIQYF.

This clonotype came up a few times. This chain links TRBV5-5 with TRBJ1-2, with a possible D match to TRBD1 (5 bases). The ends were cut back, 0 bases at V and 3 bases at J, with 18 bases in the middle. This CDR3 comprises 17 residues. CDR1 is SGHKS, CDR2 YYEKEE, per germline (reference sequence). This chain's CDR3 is CASSLDVTERYHYGYTF. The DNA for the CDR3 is TGTGCCAGCAGCTTGGACGTGACAGAGCGATATCACTATGGCTACACCTTC.

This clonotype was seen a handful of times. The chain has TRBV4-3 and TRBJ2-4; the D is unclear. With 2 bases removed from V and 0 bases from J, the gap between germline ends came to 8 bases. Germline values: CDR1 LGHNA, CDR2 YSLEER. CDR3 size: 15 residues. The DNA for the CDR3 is TGCGCCAGCAGCCAAACTACGCTAGCCAAAAACATTCAGTACTTC. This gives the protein CASSQTTLAKNIQYF.

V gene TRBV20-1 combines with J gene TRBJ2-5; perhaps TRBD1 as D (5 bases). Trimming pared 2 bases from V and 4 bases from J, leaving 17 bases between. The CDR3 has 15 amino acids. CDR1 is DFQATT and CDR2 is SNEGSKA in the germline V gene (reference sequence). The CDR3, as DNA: TGCAGTGCTAGAAGGGGCGATCCGGAGACAGAGACCCAGTACTTC. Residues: CSARRGDPETETQYF.

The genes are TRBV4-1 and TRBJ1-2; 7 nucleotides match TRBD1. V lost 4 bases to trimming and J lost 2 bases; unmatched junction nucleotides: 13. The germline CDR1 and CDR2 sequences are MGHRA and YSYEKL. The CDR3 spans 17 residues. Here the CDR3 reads CASSPLFQGDANYGYTF. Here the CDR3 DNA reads TGCGCCAGCAGCCCTTTATTCCAGGGGGATGCGAACTATGGCTACACCTTC.

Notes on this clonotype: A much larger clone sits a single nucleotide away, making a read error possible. The CDR3 DNA is TGCAGCGTTATCGAAGGTACCAATCAGCCCCAGCATTTT. This gives the protein CSVIEGTNQPQHF. V is TRBV29-1 and J is TRBJ1-5; D uncertain. Between the trimmed V and J ends, which lost 5 bases and 3 bases, there was a span of 11 bases. This CDR3 is built from 13 residues. Germline V CDR1 and CDR2: SQVTM, ANQGSEA.

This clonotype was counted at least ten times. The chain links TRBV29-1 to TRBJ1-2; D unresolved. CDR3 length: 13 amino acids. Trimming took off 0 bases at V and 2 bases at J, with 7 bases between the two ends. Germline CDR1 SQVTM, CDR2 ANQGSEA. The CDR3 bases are TGCAGCGTTGAAGAGGGAAACAACTATGGCTACACCTTC. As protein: CSVEEGNNYGYTF.

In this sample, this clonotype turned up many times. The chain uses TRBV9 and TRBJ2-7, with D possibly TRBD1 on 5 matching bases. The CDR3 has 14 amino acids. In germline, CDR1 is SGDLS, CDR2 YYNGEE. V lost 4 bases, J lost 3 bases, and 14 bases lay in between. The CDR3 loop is CASSPTNQGYEQYF. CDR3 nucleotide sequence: TGTGCCAGCAGCCCCACAAACCAGGGCTACGAGCAGTACTTC.

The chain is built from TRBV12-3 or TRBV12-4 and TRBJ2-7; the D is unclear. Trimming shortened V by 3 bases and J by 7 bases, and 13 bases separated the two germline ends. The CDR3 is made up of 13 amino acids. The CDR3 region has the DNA TGTGCCAGCAGTTTTGGCAGCGCCAATGAGCAGTACTTC. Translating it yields CASSFGSANEQYF.

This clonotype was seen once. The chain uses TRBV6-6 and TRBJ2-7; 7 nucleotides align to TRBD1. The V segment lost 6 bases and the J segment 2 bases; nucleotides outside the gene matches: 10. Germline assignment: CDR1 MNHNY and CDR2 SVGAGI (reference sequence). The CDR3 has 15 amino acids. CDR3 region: CASRVAGDRAYEQYF. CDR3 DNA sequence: TGTGCCAGCAGGGTAGCAGGAGACAGGGCCTACGAGCAGTACTTC.